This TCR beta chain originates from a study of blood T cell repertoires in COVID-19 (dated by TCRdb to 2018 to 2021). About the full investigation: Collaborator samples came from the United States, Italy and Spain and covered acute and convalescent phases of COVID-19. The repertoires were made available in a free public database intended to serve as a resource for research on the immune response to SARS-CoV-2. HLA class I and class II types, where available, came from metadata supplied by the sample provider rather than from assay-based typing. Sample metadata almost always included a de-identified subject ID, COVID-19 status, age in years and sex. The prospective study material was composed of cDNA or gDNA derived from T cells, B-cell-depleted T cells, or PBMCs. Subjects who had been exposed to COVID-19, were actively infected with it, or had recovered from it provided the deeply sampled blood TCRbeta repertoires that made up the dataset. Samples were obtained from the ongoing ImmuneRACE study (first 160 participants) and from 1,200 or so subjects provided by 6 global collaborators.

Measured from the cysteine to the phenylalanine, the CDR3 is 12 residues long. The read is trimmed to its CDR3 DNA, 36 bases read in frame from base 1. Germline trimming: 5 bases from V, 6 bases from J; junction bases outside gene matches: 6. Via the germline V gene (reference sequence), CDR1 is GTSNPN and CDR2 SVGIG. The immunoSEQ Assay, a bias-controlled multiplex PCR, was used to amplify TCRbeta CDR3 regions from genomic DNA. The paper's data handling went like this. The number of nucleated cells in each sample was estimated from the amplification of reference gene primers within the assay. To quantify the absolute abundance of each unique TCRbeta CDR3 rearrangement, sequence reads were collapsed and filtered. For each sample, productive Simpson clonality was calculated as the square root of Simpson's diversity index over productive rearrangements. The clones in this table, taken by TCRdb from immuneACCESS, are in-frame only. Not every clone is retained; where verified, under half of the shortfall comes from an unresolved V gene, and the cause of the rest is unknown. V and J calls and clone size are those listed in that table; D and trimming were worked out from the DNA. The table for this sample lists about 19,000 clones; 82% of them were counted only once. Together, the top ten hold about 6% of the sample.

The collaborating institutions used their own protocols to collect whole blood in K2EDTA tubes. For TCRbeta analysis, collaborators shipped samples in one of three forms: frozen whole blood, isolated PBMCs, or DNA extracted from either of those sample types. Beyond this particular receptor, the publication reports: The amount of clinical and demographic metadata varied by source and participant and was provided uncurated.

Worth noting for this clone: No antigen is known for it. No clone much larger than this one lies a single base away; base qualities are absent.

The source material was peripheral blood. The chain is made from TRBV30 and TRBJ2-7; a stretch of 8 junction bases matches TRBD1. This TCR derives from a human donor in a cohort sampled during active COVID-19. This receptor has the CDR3 CAWSDRGSEQYF. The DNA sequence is TGTGCCTGGTCCGACAGGGGCTCCGAGCAGTACTTC.